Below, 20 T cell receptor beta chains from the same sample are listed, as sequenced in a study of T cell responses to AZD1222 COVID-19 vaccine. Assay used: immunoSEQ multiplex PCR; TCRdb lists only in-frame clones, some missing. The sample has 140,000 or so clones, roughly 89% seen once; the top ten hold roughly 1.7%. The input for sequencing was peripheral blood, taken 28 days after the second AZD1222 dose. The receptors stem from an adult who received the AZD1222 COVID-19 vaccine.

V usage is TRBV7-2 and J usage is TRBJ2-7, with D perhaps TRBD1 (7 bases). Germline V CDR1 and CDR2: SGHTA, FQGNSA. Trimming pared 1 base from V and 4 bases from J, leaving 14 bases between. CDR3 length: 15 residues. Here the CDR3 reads CASSLDVRGVYEQYF. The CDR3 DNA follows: TGTGCCAGCAGCTTAGACGTCAGGGGGGTGTACGAGCAGTACTTC.

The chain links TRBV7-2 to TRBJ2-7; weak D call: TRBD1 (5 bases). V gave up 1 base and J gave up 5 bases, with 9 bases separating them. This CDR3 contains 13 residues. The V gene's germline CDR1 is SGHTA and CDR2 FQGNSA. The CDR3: CASSLEARDEQYF. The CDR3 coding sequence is TGTGCCAGCAGCTTAGAGGCCAGGGACGAGCAGTACTTC.

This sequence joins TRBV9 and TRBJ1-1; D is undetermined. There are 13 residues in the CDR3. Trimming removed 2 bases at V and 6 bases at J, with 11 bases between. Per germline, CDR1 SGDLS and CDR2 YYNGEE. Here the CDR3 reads CASSVQLRSEAFF. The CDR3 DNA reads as TGTGCCAGCAGCGTCCAGCTGCGGTCTGAAGCTTTCTTT.

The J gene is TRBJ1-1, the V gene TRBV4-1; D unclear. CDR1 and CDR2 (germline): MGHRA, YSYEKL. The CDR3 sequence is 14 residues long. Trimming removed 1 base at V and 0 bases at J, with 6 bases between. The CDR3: CASSQVVLNTEAFF. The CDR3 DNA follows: TGCGCCAGCAGCCAAGTAGTCCTGAACACTGAAGCTTTCTTT.

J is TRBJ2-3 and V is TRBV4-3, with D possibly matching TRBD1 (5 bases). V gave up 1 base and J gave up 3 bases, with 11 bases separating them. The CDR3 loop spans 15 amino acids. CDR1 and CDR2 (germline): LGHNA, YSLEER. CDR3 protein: CASSQGGRVTDTQYF. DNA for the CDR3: TGCGCCAGCAGCCAAGGCGGCAGGGTAACAGATACGCAGTATTTT.

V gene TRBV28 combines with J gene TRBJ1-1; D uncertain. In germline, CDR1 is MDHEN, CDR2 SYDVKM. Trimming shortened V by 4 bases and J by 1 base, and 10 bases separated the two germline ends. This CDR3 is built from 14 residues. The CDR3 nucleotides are TGTGCCAGCAGTTCCCCGCTTTCGAACACTGAAGCTTTCTTT. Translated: CASSSPLSNTEAFF.

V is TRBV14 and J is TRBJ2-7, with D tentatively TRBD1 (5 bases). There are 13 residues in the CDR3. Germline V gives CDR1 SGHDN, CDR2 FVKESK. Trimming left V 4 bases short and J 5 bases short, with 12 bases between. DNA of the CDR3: TGTGCCAGCAGCCGGGCAGGGAAGAACGAGCAGTACTTC. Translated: CASSRAGKNEQYF.

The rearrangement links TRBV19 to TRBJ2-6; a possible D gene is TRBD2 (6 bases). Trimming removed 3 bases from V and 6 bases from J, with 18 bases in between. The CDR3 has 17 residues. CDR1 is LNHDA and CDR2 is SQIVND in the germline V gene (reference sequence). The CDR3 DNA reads TGTGCCAGTAGTATCGACACCGGGACTGCCGAGGCCAACGTCCTGACTTTC. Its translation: CASSIDTGTAEANVLTF.

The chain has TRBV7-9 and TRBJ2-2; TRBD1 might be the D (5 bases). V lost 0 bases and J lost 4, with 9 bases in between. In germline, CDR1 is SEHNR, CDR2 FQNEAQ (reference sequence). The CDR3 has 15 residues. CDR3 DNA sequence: TGTGCCAGCAGCTTAGCGGGCAGGGCCACCGGGGAGCTGTTTTTT. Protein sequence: CASSLAGRATGELFF.

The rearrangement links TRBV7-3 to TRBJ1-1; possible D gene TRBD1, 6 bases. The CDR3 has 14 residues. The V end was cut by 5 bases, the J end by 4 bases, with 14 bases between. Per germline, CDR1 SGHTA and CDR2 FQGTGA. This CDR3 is CASSSTGRGTEAFF. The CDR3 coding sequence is TGTGCCAGCAGCAGCACAGGGAGAGGCACTGAAGCTTTCTTT. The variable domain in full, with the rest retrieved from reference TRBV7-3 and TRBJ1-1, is GAGVSQTPSNKVTEKGKYVELRCDPISGHTALYWYRQSLGQGPEFLIYFQGTGAADDSGLPNDRFFAVRPEGSVSTLKIQRTERGDSAVYLCASSSTGRGTEAFFGQGTRLTVV.

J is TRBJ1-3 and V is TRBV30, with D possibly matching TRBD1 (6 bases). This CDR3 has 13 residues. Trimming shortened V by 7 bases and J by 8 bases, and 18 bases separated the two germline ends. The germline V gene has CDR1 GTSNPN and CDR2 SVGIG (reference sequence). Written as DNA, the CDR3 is TGTGCCTCAGAGGGGCCGAGGGGGGACACCATATATTTT. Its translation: CASEGPRGDTIYF.

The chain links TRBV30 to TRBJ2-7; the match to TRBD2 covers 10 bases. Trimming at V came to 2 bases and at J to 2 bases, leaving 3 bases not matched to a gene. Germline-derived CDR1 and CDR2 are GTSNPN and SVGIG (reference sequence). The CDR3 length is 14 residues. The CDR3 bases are TGTGCCTGGAGTAGGACTAGCGGCGCCTACGAGCAGTACTTC. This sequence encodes CAWSRTSGAYEQYF.

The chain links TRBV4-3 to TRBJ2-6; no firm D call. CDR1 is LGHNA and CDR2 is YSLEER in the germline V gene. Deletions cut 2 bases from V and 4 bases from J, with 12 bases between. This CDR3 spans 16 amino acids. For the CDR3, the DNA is TGCGCCAGCAGCCAACCGGGCGGTTTAGGGGCCAACGTCCTGACTTTC. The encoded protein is CASSQPGGLGANVLTF.

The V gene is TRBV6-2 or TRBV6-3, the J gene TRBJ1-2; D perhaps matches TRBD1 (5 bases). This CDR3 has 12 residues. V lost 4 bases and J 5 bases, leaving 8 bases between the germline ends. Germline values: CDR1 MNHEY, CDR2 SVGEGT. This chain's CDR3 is CASSSGTYGYTF. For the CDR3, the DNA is TGTGCCAGCAGTTCCGGGACTTATGGCTACACCTTC.

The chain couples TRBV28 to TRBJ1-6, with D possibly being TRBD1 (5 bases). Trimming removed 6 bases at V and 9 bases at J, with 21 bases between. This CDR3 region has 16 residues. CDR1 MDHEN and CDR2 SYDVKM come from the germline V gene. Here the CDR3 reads CASRPNPREGISPLHF. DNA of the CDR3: TGTGCCAGCAGACCTAACCCCAGGGAGGGAATTTCACCCCTCCACTTT.

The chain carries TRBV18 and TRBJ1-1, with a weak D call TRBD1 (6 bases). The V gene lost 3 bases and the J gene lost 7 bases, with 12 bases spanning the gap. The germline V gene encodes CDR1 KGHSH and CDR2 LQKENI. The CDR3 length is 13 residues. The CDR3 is CASSPDAGVEAFF. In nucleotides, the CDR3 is TGTGCCAGCTCACCGGACGCAGGGGTTGAAGCTTTCTTT.

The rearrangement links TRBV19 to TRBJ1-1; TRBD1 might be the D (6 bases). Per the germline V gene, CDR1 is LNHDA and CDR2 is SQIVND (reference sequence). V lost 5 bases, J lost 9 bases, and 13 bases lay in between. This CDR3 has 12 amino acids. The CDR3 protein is CASSSQGRKAFF. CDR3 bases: TGTGCCAGTAGTTCGCAGGGGCGAAAAGCTTTCTTT.

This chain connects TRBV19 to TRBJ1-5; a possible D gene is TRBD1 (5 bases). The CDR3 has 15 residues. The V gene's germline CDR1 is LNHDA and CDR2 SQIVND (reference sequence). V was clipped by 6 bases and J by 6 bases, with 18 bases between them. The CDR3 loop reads CASSLDWGKSQPQHF. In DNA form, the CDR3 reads TGTGCCAGTAGCCTCGATTGGGGGAAGAGTCAGCCCCAGCATTTT.

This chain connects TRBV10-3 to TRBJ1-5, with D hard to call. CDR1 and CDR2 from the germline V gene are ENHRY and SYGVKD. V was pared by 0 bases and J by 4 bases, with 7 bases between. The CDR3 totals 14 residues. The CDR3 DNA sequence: TGTGCCATCAGTGAGTCCGGCCGAAATCAGCCCCAGCATTTT. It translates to CAISESGRNQPQHF.

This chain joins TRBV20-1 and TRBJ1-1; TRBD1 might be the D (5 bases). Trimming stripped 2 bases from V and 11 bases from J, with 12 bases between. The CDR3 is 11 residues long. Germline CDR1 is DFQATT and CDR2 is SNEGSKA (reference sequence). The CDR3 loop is CSARQSGVAFF. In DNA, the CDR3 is TGCAGTGCTAGACAGTCGGGGGTGGCTTTCTTT.